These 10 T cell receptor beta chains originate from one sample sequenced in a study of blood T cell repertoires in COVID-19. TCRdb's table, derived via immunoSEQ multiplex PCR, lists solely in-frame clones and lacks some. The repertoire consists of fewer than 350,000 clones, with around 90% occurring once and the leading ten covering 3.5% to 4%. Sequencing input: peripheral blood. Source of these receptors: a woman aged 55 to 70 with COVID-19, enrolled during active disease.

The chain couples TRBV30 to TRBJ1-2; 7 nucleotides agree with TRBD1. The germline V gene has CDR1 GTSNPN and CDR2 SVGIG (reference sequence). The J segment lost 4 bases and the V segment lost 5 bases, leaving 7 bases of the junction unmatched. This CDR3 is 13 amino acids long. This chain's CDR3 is CAWVTGYGYGYTF. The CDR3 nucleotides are TGTGCCTGGGTGACAGGGTACGGCTATGGCTACACCTTC.

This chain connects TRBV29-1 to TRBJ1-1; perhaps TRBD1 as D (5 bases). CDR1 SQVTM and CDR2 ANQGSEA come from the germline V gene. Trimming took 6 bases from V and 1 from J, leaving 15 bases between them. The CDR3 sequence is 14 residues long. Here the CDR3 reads CSVGGELGNTEAFF. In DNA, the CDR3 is TGCAGCGTCGGGGGGGAGTTAGGGAACACTGAAGCTTTCTTT.

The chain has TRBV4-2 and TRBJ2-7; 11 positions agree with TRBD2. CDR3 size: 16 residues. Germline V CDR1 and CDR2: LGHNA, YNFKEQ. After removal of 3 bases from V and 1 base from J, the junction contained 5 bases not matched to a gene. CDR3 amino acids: CASSHVTSGGSYEQYF. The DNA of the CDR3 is TGTGCCAGCAGCCATGTTACTAGCGGGGGTTCCTACGAGCAGTACTTC.

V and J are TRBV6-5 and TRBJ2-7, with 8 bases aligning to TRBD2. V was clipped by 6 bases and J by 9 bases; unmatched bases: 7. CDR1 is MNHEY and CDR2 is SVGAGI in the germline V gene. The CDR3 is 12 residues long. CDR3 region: CASSSGLARQYF. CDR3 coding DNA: TGTGCCAGCAGCTCTGGACTAGCTCGGCAGTACTTC.

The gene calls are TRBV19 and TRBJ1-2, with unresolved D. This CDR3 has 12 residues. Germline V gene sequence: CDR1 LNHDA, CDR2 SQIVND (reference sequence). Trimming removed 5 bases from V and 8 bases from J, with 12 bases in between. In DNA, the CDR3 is TGTGCCAGTAGTCTCGGGGTTTGGGGCTACACCTTC. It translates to CASSLGVWGYTF.

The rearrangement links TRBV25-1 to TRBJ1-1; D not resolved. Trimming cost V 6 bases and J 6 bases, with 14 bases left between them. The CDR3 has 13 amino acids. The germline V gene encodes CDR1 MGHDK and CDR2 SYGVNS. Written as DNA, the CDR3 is TGTGCCAGCAGGACGTCTTTAGCGTCTGAAGCTTTCTTT. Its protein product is CASRTSLASEAFF.

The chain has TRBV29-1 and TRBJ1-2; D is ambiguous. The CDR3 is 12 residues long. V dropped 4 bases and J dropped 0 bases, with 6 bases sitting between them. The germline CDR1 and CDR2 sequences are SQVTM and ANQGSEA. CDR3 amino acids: CSVGGANYGYTF. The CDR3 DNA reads TGCAGCGTTGGAGGTGCTAACTATGGCTACACCTTC.

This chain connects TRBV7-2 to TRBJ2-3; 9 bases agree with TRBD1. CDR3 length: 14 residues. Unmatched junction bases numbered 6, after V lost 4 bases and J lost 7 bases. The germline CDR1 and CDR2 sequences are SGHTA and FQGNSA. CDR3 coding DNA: TGTGCCAGCAGCTCGGGACAGGGAAGCCATACGCAGTATTTT. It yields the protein CASSSGQGSHTQYF.

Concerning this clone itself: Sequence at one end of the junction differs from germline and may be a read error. This CDR3 is CASSLIPGQGPPFSF. CDR3 bases: TGCGCCAGCAGCTTAATTCCGGGACAGGGACCCCCCTTCTCCTTC. The chain is built from TRBV5-1 and TRBJ1-2; TRBD1 agrees at 9 bases. The CDR3 runs 15 residues. The V gene's germline CDR1 is SGHRS and CDR2 YFSETQ. The full variable domain, with the rest looked up from reference TRBV5-1 and TRBJ1-2, is KAGVTQTPRYLIKTRGQQVTLSCSPISGHRSVSWYQQTPGQGLQFLFEYFSETQRNKGNFPGRFSGRQFSNSRSEMNVSTLELGDSALYLCASSLIPGQGPPFSFGSGTRLTVV.

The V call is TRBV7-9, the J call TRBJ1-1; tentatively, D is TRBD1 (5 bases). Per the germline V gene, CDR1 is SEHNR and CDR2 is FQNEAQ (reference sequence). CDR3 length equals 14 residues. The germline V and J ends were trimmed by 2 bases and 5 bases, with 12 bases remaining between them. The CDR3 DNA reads TGTGCCAGCAGCTTAAGTCAAAGGGGAACTGAAGCTTTCTTT. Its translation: CASSLSQRGTEAFF.